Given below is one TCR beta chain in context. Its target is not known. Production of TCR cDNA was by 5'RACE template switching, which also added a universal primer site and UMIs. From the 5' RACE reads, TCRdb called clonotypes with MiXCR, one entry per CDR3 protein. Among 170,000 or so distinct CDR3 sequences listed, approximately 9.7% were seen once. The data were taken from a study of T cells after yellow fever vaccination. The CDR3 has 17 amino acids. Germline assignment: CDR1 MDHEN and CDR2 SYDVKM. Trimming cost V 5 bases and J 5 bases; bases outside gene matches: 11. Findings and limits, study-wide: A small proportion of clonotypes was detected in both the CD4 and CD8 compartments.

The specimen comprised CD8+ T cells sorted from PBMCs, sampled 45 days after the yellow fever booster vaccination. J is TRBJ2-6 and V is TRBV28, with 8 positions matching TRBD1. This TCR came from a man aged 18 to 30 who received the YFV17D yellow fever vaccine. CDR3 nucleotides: TGTGCCAGCAGTCAGGGACAGGCGAGCGTTAGGGCCAACGTCCTGACTTTC. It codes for CASSQGQASVRANVLTF.